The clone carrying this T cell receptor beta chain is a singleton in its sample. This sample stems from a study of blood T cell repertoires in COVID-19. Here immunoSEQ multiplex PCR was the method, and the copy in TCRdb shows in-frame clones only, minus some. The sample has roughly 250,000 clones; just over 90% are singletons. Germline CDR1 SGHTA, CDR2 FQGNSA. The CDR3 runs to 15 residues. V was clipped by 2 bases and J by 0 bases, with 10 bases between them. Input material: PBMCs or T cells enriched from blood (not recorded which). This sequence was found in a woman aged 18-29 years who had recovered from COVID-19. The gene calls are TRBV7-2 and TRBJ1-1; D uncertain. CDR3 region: CASSLLLRMNTEAFF. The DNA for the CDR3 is TGTGCCAGCAGCTTACTACTAAGAATGAACACTGAAGCTTTCTTT.